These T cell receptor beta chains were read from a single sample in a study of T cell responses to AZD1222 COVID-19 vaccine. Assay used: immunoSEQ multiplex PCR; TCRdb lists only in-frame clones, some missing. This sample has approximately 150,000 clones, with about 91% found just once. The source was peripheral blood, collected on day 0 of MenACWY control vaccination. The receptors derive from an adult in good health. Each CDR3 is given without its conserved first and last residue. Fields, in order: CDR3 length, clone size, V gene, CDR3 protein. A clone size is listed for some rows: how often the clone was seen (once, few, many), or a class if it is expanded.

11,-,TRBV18,ASSPGGNTEAF
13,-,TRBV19,ASSIGGTGRAGYT
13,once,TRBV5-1,ASSLAGGATGELF
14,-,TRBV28,ASSQPGTEITDTQY
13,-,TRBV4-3,ASSPLPHSYNEQF
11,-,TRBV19,ASSINSGTEAF
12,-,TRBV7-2,ASSIQGSGNTIY
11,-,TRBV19,ASSRTGTGELF
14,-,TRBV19,ASSTLAGGRQETQY
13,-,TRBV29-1,SVEEWGSSNYGYT
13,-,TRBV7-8,ASSLNRQSNYGYT
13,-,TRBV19,ASSTSGGQGYGYT
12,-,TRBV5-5,ASSFGGRDTEAF
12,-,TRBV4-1,ASATSGRGNEQF
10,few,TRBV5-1,ASSLKTETQY
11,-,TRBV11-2,ASSLAGTDTQY